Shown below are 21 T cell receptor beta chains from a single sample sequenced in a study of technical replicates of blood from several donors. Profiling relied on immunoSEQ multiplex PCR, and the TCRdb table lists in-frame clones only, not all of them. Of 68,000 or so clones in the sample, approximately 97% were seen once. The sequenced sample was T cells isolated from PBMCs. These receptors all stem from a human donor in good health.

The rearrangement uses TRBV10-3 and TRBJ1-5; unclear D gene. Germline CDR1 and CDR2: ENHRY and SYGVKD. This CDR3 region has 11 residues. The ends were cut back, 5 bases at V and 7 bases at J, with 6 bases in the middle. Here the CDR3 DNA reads TGTGCCATCAGTCAGAAGCAGCCCCAGCATTTT. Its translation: CAISQKQPQHF.

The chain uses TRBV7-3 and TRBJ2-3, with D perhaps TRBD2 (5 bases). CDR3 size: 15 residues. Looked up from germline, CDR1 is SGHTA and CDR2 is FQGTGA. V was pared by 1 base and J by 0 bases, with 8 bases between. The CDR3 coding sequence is TGTGCCAGCAGCTTAAGGAGCGGAAGCACAGATACGCAGTATTTT. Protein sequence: CASSLRSGSTDTQYF.

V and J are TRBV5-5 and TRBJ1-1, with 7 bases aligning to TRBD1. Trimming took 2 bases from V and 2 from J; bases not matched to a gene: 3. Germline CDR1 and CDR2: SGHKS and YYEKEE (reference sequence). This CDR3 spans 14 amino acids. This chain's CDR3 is CASSFRQGNTEAFF. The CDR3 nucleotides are TGTGCCAGCAGCTTTCGACAGGGCAACACTGAAGCTTTCTTT.

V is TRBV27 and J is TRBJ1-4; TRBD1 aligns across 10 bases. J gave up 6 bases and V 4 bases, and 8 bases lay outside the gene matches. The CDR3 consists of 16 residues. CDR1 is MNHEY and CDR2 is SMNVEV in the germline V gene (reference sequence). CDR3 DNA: TGTGCCAGCAGTTCAGGCCCCGGGACAGGGGATGAAAAACTGTTTTTT. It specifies CASSSGPGTGDEKLFF.

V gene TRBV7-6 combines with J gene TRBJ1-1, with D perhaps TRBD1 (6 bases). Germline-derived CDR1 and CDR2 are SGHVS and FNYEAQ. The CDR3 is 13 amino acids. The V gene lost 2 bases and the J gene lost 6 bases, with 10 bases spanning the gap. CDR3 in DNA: TGTGCCAGCAGCTTATATCAGGGGTCTGAAGCTTTCTTT. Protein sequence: CASSLYQGSEAFF.

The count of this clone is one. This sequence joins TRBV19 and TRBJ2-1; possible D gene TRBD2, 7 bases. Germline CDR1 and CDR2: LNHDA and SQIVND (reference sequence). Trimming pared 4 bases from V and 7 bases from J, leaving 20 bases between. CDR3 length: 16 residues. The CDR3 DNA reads TGTGCCAGTAGTAGACGAGGGGGAGGGTGGGATAATGAGCAGTTCTTC. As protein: CASSRRGGGWDNEQFF.

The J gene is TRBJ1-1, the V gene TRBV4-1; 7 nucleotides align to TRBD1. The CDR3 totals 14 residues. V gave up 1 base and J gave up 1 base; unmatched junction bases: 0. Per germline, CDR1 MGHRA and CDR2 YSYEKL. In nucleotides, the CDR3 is TGCGCCAGCAGCCAAGGACAGGGGAACACTGAAGCTTTCTTT. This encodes CASSQGQGNTEAFF.

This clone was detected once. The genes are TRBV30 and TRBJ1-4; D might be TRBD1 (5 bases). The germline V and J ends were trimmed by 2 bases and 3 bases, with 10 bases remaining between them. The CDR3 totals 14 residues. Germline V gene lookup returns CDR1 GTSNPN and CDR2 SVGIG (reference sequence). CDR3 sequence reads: CAWSYDRSNEKLFF. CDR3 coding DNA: TGTGCCTGGAGTTACGACAGATCTAATGAAAAACTGTTTTTT.

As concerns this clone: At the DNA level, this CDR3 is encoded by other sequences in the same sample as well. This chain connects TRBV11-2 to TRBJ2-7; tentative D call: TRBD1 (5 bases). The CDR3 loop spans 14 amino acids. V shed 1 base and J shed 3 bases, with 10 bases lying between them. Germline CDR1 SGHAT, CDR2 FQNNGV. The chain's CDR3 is CASSLGPQGYEQYF. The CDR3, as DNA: TGTGCCAGCAGCTTAGGACCTCAGGGCTACGAGCAGTACTTC.

In nucleotides, the CDR3 is TGCGCCAGCAGCGGCATCAGGGGTGGCTACGAGCAGTACTTC. This gives the protein CASSGIRGGYEQYF. V usage is TRBV4-1 and J usage is TRBJ2-7, with D tentatively TRBD1 (6 bases). The germline CDR1 and CDR2 sequences are MGHRA and YSYEKL. The CDR3 length is 14 residues. Trimming took 5 bases from V and 3 from J, leaving 14 bases between them.

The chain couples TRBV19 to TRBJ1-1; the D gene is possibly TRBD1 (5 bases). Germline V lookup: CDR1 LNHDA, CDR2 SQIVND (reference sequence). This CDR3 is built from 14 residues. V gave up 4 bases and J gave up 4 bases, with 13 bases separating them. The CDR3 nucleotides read TGTGCCAGTAGTAGGGGCGAGTCTGGCACTGAAGCTTTCTTT. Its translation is CASSRGESGTEAFF.

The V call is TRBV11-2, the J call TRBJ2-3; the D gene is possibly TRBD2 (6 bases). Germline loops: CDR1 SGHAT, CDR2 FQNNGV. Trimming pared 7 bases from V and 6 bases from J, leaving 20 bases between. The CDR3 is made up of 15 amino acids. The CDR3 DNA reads TGTGCCAGCACCTCCGGGAGTGGGGTGGGGGATACGCAGTATTTT. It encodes CASTSGSGVGDTQYF.

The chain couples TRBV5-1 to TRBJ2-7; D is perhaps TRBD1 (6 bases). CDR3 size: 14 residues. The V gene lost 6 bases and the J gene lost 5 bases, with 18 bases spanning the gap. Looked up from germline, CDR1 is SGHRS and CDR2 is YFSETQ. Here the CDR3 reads CASTGTGFSHEQYF. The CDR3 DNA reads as TGCGCCAGCACGGGAACAGGGTTTTCGCACGAGCAGTACTTC. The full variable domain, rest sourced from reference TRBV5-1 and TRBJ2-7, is KAGVTQTPRYLIKTRGQQVTLSCSPISGHRSVSWYQQTPGQGLQFLFEYFSETQRNKGNFPGRFSGRQFSNSRSEMNVSTLELGDSALYLCASTGTGFSHEQYFGPGTRLTVT.

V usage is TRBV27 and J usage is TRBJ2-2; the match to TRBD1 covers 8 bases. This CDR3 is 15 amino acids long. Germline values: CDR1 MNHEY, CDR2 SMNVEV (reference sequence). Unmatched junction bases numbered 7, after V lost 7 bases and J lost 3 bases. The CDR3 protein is CASTHTGGYTGELFF. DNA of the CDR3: TGTGCCAGCACCCACACAGGGGGGTACACCGGGGAGCTGTTTTTT.

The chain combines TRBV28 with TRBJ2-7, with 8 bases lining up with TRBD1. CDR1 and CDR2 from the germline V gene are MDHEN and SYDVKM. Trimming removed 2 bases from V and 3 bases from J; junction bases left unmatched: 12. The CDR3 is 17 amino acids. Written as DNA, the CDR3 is TGTGCCAGCAGTTTAGGTATCTCCGGGACAGGCTACTACGAGCAGTACTTC. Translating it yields CASSLGISGTGYYEQYF.

The CDR3: CASSLARDNSYEQYF. Written as DNA, the CDR3 is TGTGCCAGCAGCTTAGCGCGAGACAACTCCTACGAGCAGTACTTC. V is TRBV7-6 and J is TRBJ2-7, with D uncertain. CDR1 and CDR2 from the germline V gene are SGHVS and FNYEAQ. The CDR3 length is 15 residues. Trimming left V 0 bases short and J 0 bases short, with 9 bases between.

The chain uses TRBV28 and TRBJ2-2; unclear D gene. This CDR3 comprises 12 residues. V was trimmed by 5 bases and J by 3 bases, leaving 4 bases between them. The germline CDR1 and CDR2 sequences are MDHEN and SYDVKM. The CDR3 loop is CASSQDTGELFF. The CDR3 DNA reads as TGTGCCAGCAGTCAGGACACCGGGGAGCTGTTTTTT.

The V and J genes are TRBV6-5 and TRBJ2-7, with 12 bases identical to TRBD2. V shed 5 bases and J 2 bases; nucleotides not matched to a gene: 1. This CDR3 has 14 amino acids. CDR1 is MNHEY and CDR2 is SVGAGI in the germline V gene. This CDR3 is CASSLAGGPYEQYF. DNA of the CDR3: TGTGCCAGCAGTCTAGCGGGAGGGCCCTACGAGCAGTACTTC.

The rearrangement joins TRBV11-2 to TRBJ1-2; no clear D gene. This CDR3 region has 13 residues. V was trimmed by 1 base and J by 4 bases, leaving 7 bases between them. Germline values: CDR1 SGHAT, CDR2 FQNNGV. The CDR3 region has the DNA TGTGCCAGCAGCTTAGGGGCGACCTATGGCTACACCTTC. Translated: CASSLGATYGYTF.

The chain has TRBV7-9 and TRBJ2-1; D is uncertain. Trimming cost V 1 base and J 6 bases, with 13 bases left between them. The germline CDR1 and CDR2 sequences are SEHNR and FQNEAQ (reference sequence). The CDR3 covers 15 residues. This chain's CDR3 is CASSLGPFPSNEQFF. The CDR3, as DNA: TGTGCCAGCAGCTTAGGGCCTTTCCCTAGCAATGAGCAGTTCTTC.

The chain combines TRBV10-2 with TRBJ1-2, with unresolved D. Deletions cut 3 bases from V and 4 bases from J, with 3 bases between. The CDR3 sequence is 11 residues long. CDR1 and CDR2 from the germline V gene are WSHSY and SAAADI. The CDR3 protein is CASSDGYGYTF. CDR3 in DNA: TGCGCCAGCAGTGACGGCTATGGCTACACCTTC.